The entry below gives a single T cell receptor (beta chain) sequence along with its context. A few counts support this clone. Its antigen remains undetermined. Base qualities were left out, and no much larger clone turns up one base away. The cohort was made up of hundreds of healthy bone marrow donors. At the time of sampling, every cohort member was nominally healthy, though immune exposures that went unrecorded were likely present. The donor tested CMV seronegative and was one of the 352 seronegative cohort members. A peripheral blood sample was collected from each donor, and TCR beta sequencing was performed on peripheral blood mononuclear cells. Genomic DNA extraction from the blood cell samples was performed with the Qiagen DNeasy Blood Extraction Kit. The data originate from a study of cytomegalovirus exposure and HLA in healthy donors (dated by TCRdb to 2017 to 2019). Regarding the research as a whole: In an earlier analysis of 550 to 750 of the donors, around 300 Gb of sequence data and 100 million or so unique TCR beta sequences from some 170 million T cells were reported. The aim of the study was to test whether cataloging public T cell receptors could identify signatures of past pathogen exposure. Every repertoire in the discovery cohort had been generated on one and the same sequencing platform. An earlier analysis of roughly 600 of the donors used high-throughput TCR beta sequencing to judge whether each TCR beta V gene segment behaved as functional or pseudogenic. Donor age, sex, ethnicity and CMV serostatus were collected together with the repertoire data. Among approximately 370 genotyped donors of the cohort, an average of around 250,000 unique TCR beta nucleotide sequences was sequenced per donor, of which about 19% were non-productive. High-throughput TCR immunosequencing, statistical association of individual TCRs with disease status, and machine learning were combined to predict cytomegalovirus infection status. Among the roughly 430 genotyped donors, about 83% belonged to the genetic ancestry cluster associated with self-reported Caucasian donors. About 5 DR-DQ haplotypes were handled as single units for association and clustering, since linkage in the cohort was strong. The study used immunosequencing to profile the T cell repertoires of approximately 640 subjects and linked those repertoires to cytomegalovirus serostatus. An early release that covered roughly 600 HLA-typed donors contained approximately 300 gigabases of sequencing data and some 87 million unique TCR sequences. A later genetic analysis used genome-wide SNP genotypes for 398 of the 666 donors, treating that subset as a discovery cohort. Typing coverage differed by locus: A, B, C, DRB1 and DQB1 were typed in roughly 620-630 donors, DQA1 in 500 to 550, DPA1 in approximately 610, and DPB1 in roughly 450. In addition to the first cohort of several hundred subjects, a separate validation cohort of 130 or so different subjects was used. Both class I and class II loci were covered by HLA typing, at four-digit resolution. In the later analysis, no new phenotypic data were used to find candidate immune exposures; instead, reliance was placed on TCR beta sequences and their occurrence across donors. A later analysis re-analyzed previously published TCR beta repertoires from 500 to 700 donors and added high-resolution HLA genotyping to study TCR occurrence patterns.

General study outcomes and caveats: In vitro tests confirmed that a few of the cytomegalovirus-associated TCR beta chains recognize cytomegalovirus antigens. Because counts were too low, 15 to 20 rarely observed V segments, including chromosome 9 orphons, were excluded from the earlier analysis of fewer than 650 of the donors. The classifier was reported to diagnose cytomegalovirus status with high specificity and sensitivity in both the original and validation cohorts. Most TCR sequences were seen in very few donors, while some public TCRs were found in many individuals. In a later genetic analysis, fewer N-insertions in productive TCRs were reported among donors in an Asian-associated ancestry cluster than the roughly 710-donor mean. Some IMGT-functional V segments, including TRBV6-2 and TRBV6-3, could not be told apart with the 87-base-pair reads, so those segments were excluded. Specific HLA alleles were associated with 15,000 to 20,000 TCR beta sequences at a false discovery rate of 0.05 in a later analysis. Most CMV-associated TCR beta chains appeared to be HLA-restricted in a later analysis, and the HLA associations seemed to be driven largely by CMV exposure. The presence/absence analyses assumed that sequencing depth was roughly uniform across donors, and that assumption may not be true. In an earlier analysis of around 500 of the donors, most TCR beta V segments appeared in productive rearrangements about 87% or about 30% of the time, broadly matching IMGT annotations. Linkage disequilibrium might explain the correlated functional status among segregating V segments, but an unknown experimental factor could not be excluded. The cohort was sequenced for TCR beta chains only, and without alpha or paired-chain data the features that could be detected were limited. A later analysis reported that several top co-occurrence clusters appeared linked to parvovirus B19, influenza, CMV and Epstein-Barr virus. The authors suggested that the approach could potentially be generalized to other disease states and immunological phenotypes. When HLA alleles, especially DR and DQ, strongly co-occurred, attributing TCR associations to individual alleles was difficult. A further reported finding was that TCR beta sequences accurately predicted the HLA-A and HLA-B alleles for most subjects in the first cohort. In a later genetic analysis, a missense DCLRE1C variant was associated with V-gene and J-gene trimming of TCR beta chains, and the association was replicated in an independent cohort. A cluster of highly shared sequence variants was judged likely to be a technical artifact of the sequencing pipeline. Immune exposure information for the cohort was limited to CMV serostatus. The study listed 164 TCR beta chains as associated with cytomegalovirus. A later analysis found that TCR association rates varied across HLA loci, with DRB1 alleles showing the most associated TCRs and HLA-C alleles the fewest. In a later analysis, HLA-associated TCR beta chains showed more clonal expansion and lower generation probabilities than non-associated chains that were equally common. Because HLA typing was missing for some donors at each locus, association tests included only the typed subset.

There are 12 amino acids in the CDR3, from cysteine to phenylalanine inclusive. The CDR3 DNA has 36 bases and is translated from base 1. V was cut back by 0 bases and J by 9 bases, leaving a gap of 9 bases between them. Taken from the germline V gene (reference sequence), the CDR1 and CDR2 loops are GTSNPN and SVGIG. Receptor amplification or capture employed the immunoSEQ multiplex PCR assay. For the multiplex PCR, a mixture combining 60 forward primers for TCR Vbeta segments and 13 reverse primers for TCR Jbeta segments was used. The CDR3 region of rearranged TCR beta genes was amplified from genomic DNA with a multiplex PCR assay. The Illumina HiSeq System was used to sequence the amplified TCR beta libraries as 87-base-pair reads. On the authors' methods: In a later analysis, some 80 million unique TCR beta chains were counted across the approximately 620 repertoires, and roughly 10 million of these chains were shared by at least two donors. To remove PCR and sequencing errors, raw reads were error-corrected and collapsed into unique sequences using a nearest-neighbor algorithm that merged closely related sequences. V, D and J gene segments were assigned by aligning CDR3 sequences to IMGT reference sequences. For a sequence to be retained, a match of at least six nucleotides to both a V gene segment and a J gene segment was required. Rearrangements were called productive when the CDR3 lacked stop codons and stayed in frame with V and J; all others were non-productive. Following IMGT convention, CDR3 was defined as the stretch from the second conserved V-encoded cysteine up to the conserved J-encoded phenylalanine. The earlier analysis of about 640 of the donors excluded any sequence lacking an unambiguous match to a single V gene segment. In an earlier analysis of several hundred of the donors, V segments were called functional above 56.7% productive rearrangements and were called segregating when the between-donor standard deviation exceeded 5%. A statistical classification framework was developed to diagnose cytomegalovirus status using the catalog of TCR beta chain sequences. A later analysis assigned V and J genes by comparing TCR nucleotide sequences with IMGT/GENE-DB human TR gene sequences. In a later analysis, CDR3 sequences and most-parsimonious VDJ recombination scenarios were assigned using the TCRdist pipeline. In a later analysis, every TCR beta chain was defined by the combination of its CDR3 amino acid sequence and its V-gene family, and reads without a unique V-gene family were dropped. In a later analysis, a few hundred highly shared, low-generation-probability nucleotide sequences were removed to address suspected cross-contamination and a sequencing artifact. For each public chain, a later analysis derived a clonal expansion index from normalized ranks of inferred template counts within each repertoire. Generation probabilities in a later analysis came from a VDJ recombination model fitted to out-of-frame rearrangements, and those results were checked against IGoR. In a later analysis, hypergeometric tests were used to score TCR-TCR, TCR-HLA and TCR-CMV co-occurrence, with a repertoire-size bias correction applied to TCR pairs. To estimate false discovery rates, a later analysis permuted the HLA or CMV assignments 20 times. In a later analysis, co-occurring TCRs were grouped with DBSCAN, and TCRdist sequence similarity was added when clustering was performed within HLA-allele-positive subsets. Repertoires with fewer than 30,000 or more than 120,000 public chains were left out of co-occurrence clustering, as were about five repertoires with anomalous nucleotide sharing. TCRdb mirrors the immuneACCESS table, restricted to in-frame sequences. Some clones are absent from its copies; in checked studies, under half trace to an unresolved V gene, and the reason for the others is unknown. V, J and clone size derive from that table, while D and trimming were established from the DNA sequence. Present in this sample are around 150,000 clones, around 75% of which were seen just once. The ten top clones hold around 4.7% of the sample.

The receptor was derived from a man aged 55 to 70 in good health and CMV-seronegative. The V gene is TRBV30 and the J gene is TRBJ1-3; a tentative D match to TRBD1 spans 5 bases. Sequencing used PBMCs. The DNA reads TGTGCCTGGAGTGTTGTGCAGGGCACCATATATTTT. It translates as CAWSVVQGTIYF.